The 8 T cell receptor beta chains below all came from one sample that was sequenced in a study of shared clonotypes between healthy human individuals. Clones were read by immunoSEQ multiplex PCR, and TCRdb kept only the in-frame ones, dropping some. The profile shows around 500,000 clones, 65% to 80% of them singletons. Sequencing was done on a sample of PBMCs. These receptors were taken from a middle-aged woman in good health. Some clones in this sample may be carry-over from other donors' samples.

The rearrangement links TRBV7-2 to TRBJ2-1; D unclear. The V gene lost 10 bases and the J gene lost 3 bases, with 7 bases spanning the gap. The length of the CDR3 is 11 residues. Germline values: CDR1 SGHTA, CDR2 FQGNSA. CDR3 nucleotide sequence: TGTGCCACCCAGGTCTACAATGAGCAGTTCTTC. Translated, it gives CATQVYNEQFF.

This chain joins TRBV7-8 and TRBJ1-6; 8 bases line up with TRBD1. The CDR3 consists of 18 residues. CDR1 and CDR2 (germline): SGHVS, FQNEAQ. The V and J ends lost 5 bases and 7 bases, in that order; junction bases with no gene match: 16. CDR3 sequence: CASSAFSPQGAVNSPLHF. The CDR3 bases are TGTGCCAGCAGCGCCTTTAGCCCCCAGGGGGCAGTGAATTCACCCCTCCACTTT.

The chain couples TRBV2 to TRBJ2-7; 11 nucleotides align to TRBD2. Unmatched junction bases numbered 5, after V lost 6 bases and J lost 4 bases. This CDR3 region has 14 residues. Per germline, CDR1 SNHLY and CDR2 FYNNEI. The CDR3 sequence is CASSTSGSVYEQYF. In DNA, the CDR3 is TGTGCCAGCAGCACTAGCGGGAGTGTTTACGAGCAGTACTTC.

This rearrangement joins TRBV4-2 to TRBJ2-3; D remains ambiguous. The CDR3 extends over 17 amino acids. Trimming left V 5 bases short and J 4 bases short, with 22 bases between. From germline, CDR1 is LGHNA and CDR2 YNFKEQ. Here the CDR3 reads CASSVSALATSSDTQYF. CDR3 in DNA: TGTGCCAGCAGCGTGAGTGCCTTAGCAACCTCTTCAGATACGCAGTATTTT.

CDR3 DNA sequence: TGTGCCAGCAGCACCCCGGGTGCAGTCTACGAGCAGTACTTC. Its protein product is CASSTPGAVYEQYF. The rearrangement joins TRBV5-4 to TRBJ2-7; D is unclear. This CDR3 comprises 14 residues. Trimming left V 4 bases short and J 3 bases short, with 14 bases between. Germline V gives CDR1 SGHNT, CDR2 YYREEE (reference sequence).

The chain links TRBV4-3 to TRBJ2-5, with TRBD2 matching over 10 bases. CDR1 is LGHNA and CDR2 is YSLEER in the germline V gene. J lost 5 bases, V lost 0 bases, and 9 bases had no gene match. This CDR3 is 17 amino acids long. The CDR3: CASSQDQPSGSLETQYF. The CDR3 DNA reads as TGCGCCAGCAGCCAAGATCAACCTAGCGGGAGTTTGGAGACCCAGTACTTC.

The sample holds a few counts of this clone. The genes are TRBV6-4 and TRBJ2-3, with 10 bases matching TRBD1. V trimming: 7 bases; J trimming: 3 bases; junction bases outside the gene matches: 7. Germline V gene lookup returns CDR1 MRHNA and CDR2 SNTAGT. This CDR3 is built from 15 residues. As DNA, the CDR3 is TGTGCCAGCACCCCAGGGACAGGGGAAACAGATACGCAGTATTTT. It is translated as CASTPGTGETDTQYF.

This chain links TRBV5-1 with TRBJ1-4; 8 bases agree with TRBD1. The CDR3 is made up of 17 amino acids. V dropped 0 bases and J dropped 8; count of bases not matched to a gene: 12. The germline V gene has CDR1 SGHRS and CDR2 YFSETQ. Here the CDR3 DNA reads TGCGCCAGCAGCTTGGGAGGACAGGGACGGACGTGGGAAAAACTGTTTTTT. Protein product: CASSLGGQGRTWEKLFF.